The sequence of this T cell receptor (beta chain) was determined in a study of T cell repertoires in cytomegalovirus infection. Study information: Matching HLA type and CMV infection were both indicated by public TCR beta signatures. Points from the study as a whole: What dominated the ex vivo response were HLA-C-restricted CMV-specific TCR beta clonotypes.

Only a few counts were recorded for this clonotype. What it binds is not known. Each CDR3 protein gets one entry after TCRdb re-called the reads with MiXCR. This sample yields approximately 170,000 distinct CDR3 sequences, of which 15% to 20% are seen a single time; 18% belongs to the top ten. V gave up 10 bases and J gave up 7 bases; unmatched junction bases: 6. The CDR3 length is 12 residues. Germline-derived CDR1 and CDR2 are MDHEN and SYDVKM. This sequence was found in a human donor in good health (CMV status not recorded). Some clones in this sample may be carry-over from other donors' samples. The V call is TRBV28, the J call TRBJ2-7; 11 bases are a match to TRBD1. Sequencing input: CD8+ T cells from PBMCs. As DNA, the CDR3 is TGTGCCATTATGGACAGGGGGCATGAGCAGTACTTC. Translation gives CAIMDRGHEQYF.